A selection of T cell receptor beta chains follows, all from one sample in a study of T-cell reconstitution after alpha-beta-depleted transplantation in children. MiXCR, run by TCRdb on the PCR reads, gives a single entry per CDR3 protein. The top ten hold about 5.6% of the sample, which has around 500,000 distinct CDR3 sequences, about 12% seen once. The sequencing here drew on PBMCs from the stem cell graft donor, taken from the stem cell graft. These receptors were taken from a human donor who donated a stem cell graft to a child with combined immunodeficiency. Both conserved end residues are part of each CDR3. A D gene is named only where the DNA matches it firmly. The size of a clone is reported for some rows only, either as once, few or many, or as a class for expanded clones.

clone_size d_call j_call cdr3_length v_call cdr3_aa cdr3_nt
NA NA TRBJ1-1 16 TRBV7-9 CASSLGPTIGIPEAFF TGTGCCAGCAGCTTAGGCCCCACAATTGGGATCCCTGAAGCTTTCTTT
few NA TRBJ1-3 13 TRBV29-1 CSVVWPTGNTIYF TGCAGCGTTGTTTGGCCAACTGGAAACACCATATATTTT
few TRBD1 TRBJ2-5 16 TRBV15 CATSRDLETGEETQYF TGTGCCACCAGCAGAGATCTTGAGACAGGGGAAGAGACCCAGTACTTC
NA NA TRBJ2-5 12 TRBV28 CASRTASETQYF TGTGCCAGCAGGACCGCGTCGGAGACCCAGTACTTC
few TRBD1 TRBJ1-2 13 TRBV7-2 CASSPTGSGGYTF TGTGCCAGCAGCCCGACAGGGTCCGGGGGCTACACCTTC
NA NA TRBJ1-4 14 TRBV12-3/TRBV12-4 CASSPQGLNEKLFF TGTGCCAGCAGTCCTCAGGGCCTTAATGAAAAACTGTTTTTT
many NA TRBJ1-1 15 TRBV12-3/TRBV12-4 CASSRPSGYNTEAFF TGTGCCAGCAGTCGTCCATCGGGCTATAACACTGAAGCTTTCTTT
NA TRBD2 TRBJ2-7 16 TRBV7-2 CASSLQSGRASYEQYF TGTGCCAGCAGCTTACAGAGCGGGAGGGCCTCTTACGAGCAGTACTTC
few TRBD1 TRBJ2-5 18 TRBV5-6 CASSPGLIRDRGSETQYF TGTGCCAGCAGCCCGGGCCTTATCCGGGACAGGGGTTCAGAGACCCAGTACTTC
NA NA TRBJ1-2 15 TRBV20-1 CSARDGPYSNYGYTF TGCAGTGCTAGAGATGGCCCTTACAGCAACTATGGCTACACCTTC
few NA TRBJ1-1 13 TRBV30 CAWAGRMNTEAFF TGTGCCTGGGCGGGACGGATGAACACTGAAGCTTTCTTT
NA NA TRBJ2-3 16 TRBV29-1 CSVFSRVASPTDTQYF TGCAGCGTTTTCAGTAGAGTAGCGAGCCCCACAGATACGCAGTATTTT
NA TRBD2 TRBJ2-7 15 TRBV20-1 CSASVPKAGAYEQYF TGCAGTGCTAGCGTTCCTAAAGCGGGAGCCTACGAGCAGTACTTC
NA TRBD1 TRBJ2-3 17 TRBV7-9 CASRPRARTGKTDTQYF TGTGCCAGCCGCCCCCGGGCGAGGACAGGGAAAACAGATACGCAGTATTTT
many NA TRBJ2-5 13 TRBV6-1 CASTSEGIRTQYF TGTGCCAGCACTAGCGAAGGGATTAGGACCCAGTACTTC
NA NA TRBJ2-7 14 TRBV28 CASSLWGPRDEQYF TGTGCCAGCAGTTTATGGGGCCCGAGGGACGAGCAGTACTTC
many NA TRBJ2-7 13 TRBV7-9 CASSGGAFYEQYF TGTGCCAGCAGCGGCGGAGCCTTCTACGAGCAGTACTTC
few TRBD1 TRBJ2-4 18 TRBV28 CASSSQGARPRAKNIQYF TGTGCCAGCAGTTCACAGGGGGCCCGGCCGAGGGCCAAAAACATTCAGTACTTC
NA NA TRBJ1-4 13 TRBV27 CASSLWGEEKLFF TGTGCCAGCAGTTTATGGGGAGAGGAAAAACTGTTTTTT
few NA TRBJ2-4 12 TRBV20-1 CSAKDFGDIQYF TGCAGTGCTAAAGACTTTGGCGACATTCAGTACTTC
NA NA TRBJ2-1 15 TRBV4-3 CASSQDFEYYNEQFF TGCGCCAGCAGCCAAGATTTTGAATACTACAATGAGCAGTTCTTC
NA NA TRBJ1-4 18 TRBV4-3 CASSQNPLLGGRHEKLFF TGCGCCAGCAGCCAAAACCCACTGTTGGGGGGGCGACATGAAAAACTGTTTTTT
few TRBD2 TRBJ2-3 15 TRBV7-2 CASSPAGLATDTQYF TGTGCCAGCAGCCCAGCGGGACTAGCCACAGATACGCAGTATTTT
few NA TRBJ1-2 14 TRBV6-5 CASGYGQLSYGYTF TGTGCCAGCGGCTACGGACAACTCTCCTATGGCTACACCTTC
many TRBD1 TRBJ2-5 15 TRBV28 CASSPVGTVQETQYF TGTGCCAGCAGTCCCGTCGGGACAGTCCAAGAGACCCAGTACTTC
NA TRBD1 TRBJ2-5 14 TRBV4-3 CASSQGRGRETQYF TGCGCCAGCAGCCAAGGCAGGGGGCGAGAGACCCAGTACTTC
NA NA TRBJ1-1 16 TRBV10-3 CAISVGGLESTTEAFF TGTGCCATCTCGGTGGGGGGTCTCGAGTCTACCACTGAAGCTTTCTTT
NA NA TRBJ2-1 14 TRBV5-6 CAMGLGPPYNEQFF TGTGCCATGGGCCTCGGGCCCCCCTACAATGAGCAGTTCTTC
NA NA TRBJ2-1 15 TRBV15 CATSRDLRNYNEQFF TGTGCCACCAGCAGAGATTTGAGGAATTACAATGAGCAGTTCTTC
NA TRBD2 TRBJ2-1 14 TRBV29-1 CSVGVTSGRVEQFF TGCAGCGTTGGGGTGACTAGCGGGAGGGTTGAGCAGTTCTTC
many NA TRBJ2-1 14 TRBV12-3/TRBV12-4 CASSPTGRYNEQFF TGTGCCAGCAGTCCTACAGGGCGCTACAATGAGCAGTTCTTC
NA NA TRBJ2-1 13 TRBV14 CASSQGHSHRQFF TGTGCCAGCAGCCAAGGTCACAGCCACAGGCAGTTCTTC
many NA TRBJ2-7 13 TRBV18 CASSPWGGYEQYF TGTGCCAGCTCACCATGGGGCGGCTACGAGCAGTACTTC
many NA TRBJ2-3 13 TRBV5-1 CASSLVPGDTQYF TGCGCCAGCAGCTTAGTTCCAGGGGATACGCAGTATTTT
NA NA TRBJ2-5 15 TRBV18 CASSPTGQFGETQYF TGTGCCAGCTCACCTACCGGACAGTTTGGAGAGACCCAGTACTTC
many TRBD2 TRBJ2-1 15 TRBV27 CASKIAGERGNEQFF TGTGCCAGCAAGATAGCGGGAGAACGAGGCAATGAGCAGTTCTTC
NA NA TRBJ2-3 13 TRBV3-1 CASSQLGGDTQYF TGTGCCAGCAGCCAGCTCGGCGGCGATACGCAGTATTTT
few NA TRBJ2-7 14 TRBV15 CATSVASWSGEQYF TGTGCCACCAGTGTGGCTAGCTGGTCGGGAGAGCAGTACTTC
few TRBD1 TRBJ2-3 15 TRBV18 CASSQAGGLLDTQYF TGTGCCAGCTCACAGGCAGGGGGCCTTTTGGATACGCAGTATTTT
few TRBD2 TRBJ2-7 13 TRBV27 CARRLAGEYEQYF TGTGCCAGACGACTAGCGGGAGAGTACGAGCAGTACTTC
NA NA TRBJ2-1 16 TRBV5-1 CASSLELADSYNEQFF TGCGCCAGCAGCTTGGAGCTAGCGGACAGTTACAATGAGCAGTTCTTC
few NA TRBJ2-4 13 TRBV20-1 CSARPPGGNVQYF TGCAGTGCTAGGCCTCCGGGCGGAAACGTTCAGTACTTC